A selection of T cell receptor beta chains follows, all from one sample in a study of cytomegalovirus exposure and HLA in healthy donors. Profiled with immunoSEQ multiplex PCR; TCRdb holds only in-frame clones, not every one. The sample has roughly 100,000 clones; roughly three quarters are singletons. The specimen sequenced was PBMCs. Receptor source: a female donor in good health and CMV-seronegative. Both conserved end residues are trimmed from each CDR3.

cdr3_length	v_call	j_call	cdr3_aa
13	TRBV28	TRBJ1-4	ASSLYRPGGEKLF
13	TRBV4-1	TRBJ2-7	ASSQYVQGAYEQY
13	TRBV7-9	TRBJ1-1	ASSPRDTLNTEAF
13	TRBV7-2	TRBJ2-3	ASIPGLGSTDTQY
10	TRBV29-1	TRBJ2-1	SSGGSYNEQF
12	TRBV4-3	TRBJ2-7	ASSLRAGTYEQY
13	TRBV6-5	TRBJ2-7	ASSYSRGTSSEQY
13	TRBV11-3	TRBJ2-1	ASSFGSTPYNEQF
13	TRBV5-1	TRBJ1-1	ASSLVGQMNTEAF
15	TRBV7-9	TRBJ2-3	ASSLDGTSSPSDTQY
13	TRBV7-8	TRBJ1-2	ASSLGSGVVYGYT
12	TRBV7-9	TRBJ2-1	ASSSGASYNEQF
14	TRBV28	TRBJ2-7	ASSPWNLRTSGKGY
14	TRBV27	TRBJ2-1	ASSLVGGSLYNEQF
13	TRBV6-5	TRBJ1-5	ASSGSDHSNQPQH
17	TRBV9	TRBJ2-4	ASSVGPLLAPIAKNIQY
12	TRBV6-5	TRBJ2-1	ASRPGQGVHEQF
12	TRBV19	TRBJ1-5	ASSRTGINQPQH
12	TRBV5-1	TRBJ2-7	ASSLVPGSYEQY
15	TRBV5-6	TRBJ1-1	ASSSMGQLGLNTEAF
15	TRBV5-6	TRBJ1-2	ASTSETTGGQVYGYT
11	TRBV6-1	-	ASSGTGTYEQY
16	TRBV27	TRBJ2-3	ASSPRTSGRAGADTQY
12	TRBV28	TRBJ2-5	ASSLRTGEETQY
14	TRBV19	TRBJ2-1	ASSAPGTGVYNEQF
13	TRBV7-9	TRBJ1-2	ASSLGQGPFYGYT
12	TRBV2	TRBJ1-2	ASRGDRAIYGYT
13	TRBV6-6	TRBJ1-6	ASSPLGQPNSPLH
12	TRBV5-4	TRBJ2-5	ASSLKTGGETQY
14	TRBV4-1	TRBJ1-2	ASSQESRTANYGYT
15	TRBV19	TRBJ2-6	ASSWQGRGSGANVLT
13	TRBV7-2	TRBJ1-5	ASSLGRGGRQPQH
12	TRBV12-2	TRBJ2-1	ASRLEIAGGEQF
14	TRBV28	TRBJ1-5	ASSLFRSTGNQPQH
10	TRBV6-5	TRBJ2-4	ASTDYRNIQY
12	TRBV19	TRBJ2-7	ASTPTRQSSEGY
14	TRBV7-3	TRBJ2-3	ASSSTGTGGTDTQY
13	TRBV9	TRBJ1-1	ASSAQTGMGTEAF
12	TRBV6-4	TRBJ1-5	ASSAPKGVRPQH
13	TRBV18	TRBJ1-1	ASTTGGSRNTEAF
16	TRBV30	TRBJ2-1	AWSGLTPHLGSYNEQF